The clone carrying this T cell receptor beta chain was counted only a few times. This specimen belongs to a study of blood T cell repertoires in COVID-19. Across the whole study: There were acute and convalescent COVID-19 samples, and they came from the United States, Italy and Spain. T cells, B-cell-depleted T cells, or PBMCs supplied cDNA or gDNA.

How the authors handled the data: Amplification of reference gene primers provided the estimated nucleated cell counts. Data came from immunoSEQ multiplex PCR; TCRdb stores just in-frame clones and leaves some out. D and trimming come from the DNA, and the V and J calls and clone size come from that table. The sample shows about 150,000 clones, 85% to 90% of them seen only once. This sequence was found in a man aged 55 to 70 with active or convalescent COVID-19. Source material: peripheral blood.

In DNA form, the CDR3 reads TGTGCCAGCAGCCTAGGGGTTTATGAGCAGTTCTTC. Translation: CASSLGVYEQFF. The rearrangement uses TRBV6-6 and TRBJ2-1; D might be TRBD1 (5 bases). The CDR3 consists of 12 residues. Per the germline V gene, CDR1 is MNHNY and CDR2 is SVGAGI (reference sequence). V was pared by 6 bases and J by 8 bases, with 11 bases between.